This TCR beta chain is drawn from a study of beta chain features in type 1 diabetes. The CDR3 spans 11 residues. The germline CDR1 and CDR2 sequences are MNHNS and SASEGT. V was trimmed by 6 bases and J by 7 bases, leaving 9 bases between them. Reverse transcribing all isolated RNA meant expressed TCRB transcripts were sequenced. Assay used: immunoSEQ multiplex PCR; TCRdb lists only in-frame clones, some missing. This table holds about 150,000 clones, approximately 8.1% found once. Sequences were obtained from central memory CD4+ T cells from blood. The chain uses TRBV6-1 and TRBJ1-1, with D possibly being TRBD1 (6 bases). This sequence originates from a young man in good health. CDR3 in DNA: TGTGCCAGCAGAGGACAGCTTGAAGCTTTCTTT. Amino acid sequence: CASRGQLEAFF.